The entry below gives a single T cell receptor beta chain sequence along with its context. The antigen remains undetermined. Survey-level resolution applied to immunoSEQ assay v3.0. Per-sample TRB depth target: about 40,000-55,000 T-cell genomes. Clones were sequenced by immunoSEQ multiplex PCR, and TCRdb holds only the in-frame ones, with some missing. The repertoire consists of tens of thousands of clones, with approximately 85% occurring once and the leading ten covering about 7.7%. The entry originates in a study of long-term antiretroviral therapy in people with HIV. Study findings and constraints: Even long-term ART left TRB diversity below transplant donor controls, despite gains.

For each donor, at least one pre-ART and at least two post-ART PBMC samples were available. Prior to DNA extraction, the samples held roughly 0.85-10 million cryopreserved PBMC. This TCR came from a man aged 40-49 years with HIV. Source: unsorted PBMCs, taken 3 years after starting antiretroviral therapy.

CDR3 nucleotides: TGCGCCAGCAGCCCTCAGGGACAGGGTAACCACGAGCAGTACTTC. Translated: CASSPQGQGNHEQYF. The V and J genes are TRBV5-1 and TRBJ2-7, with TRBD1 identical over 9 bases. The CDR3 is made up of 15 amino acids. Germline V gene sequence: CDR1 SGHRS, CDR2 YFSETQ. Trimming cost V 4 bases and J 5 bases; bases outside gene matches: 10.